This T cell receptor beta chain was observed in a study of blood T cell repertoires in COVID-19. Study processing details: Researchers report that nucleated cell counts were estimated from reference gene primer amplification. The table came from immunoSEQ multiplex PCR; TCRdb's copy has only in-frame clones and leaves some out. That table supplies the V and J calls and clone size; D and trimming were determined from the DNA. This table holds around 80,000 clones, roughly 86% found once. V was pared by 8 bases and J by 1 base, with 12 bases between. This CDR3 region has 14 residues. From germline, CDR1 is MDHEN and CDR2 SYDVKM.

The TCR comes from a man in his 60s with acute or convalescent COVID-19. Sequencing was performed on peripheral blood. The chain employs TRBV28 and TRBJ2-1, with D possibly being TRBD2 (5 bases). The CDR3 spells CASVGNPSYNEQFF. The CDR3 DNA is TGTGCCAGCGTCGGGAACCCATCCTACAATGAGCAGTTCTTC.